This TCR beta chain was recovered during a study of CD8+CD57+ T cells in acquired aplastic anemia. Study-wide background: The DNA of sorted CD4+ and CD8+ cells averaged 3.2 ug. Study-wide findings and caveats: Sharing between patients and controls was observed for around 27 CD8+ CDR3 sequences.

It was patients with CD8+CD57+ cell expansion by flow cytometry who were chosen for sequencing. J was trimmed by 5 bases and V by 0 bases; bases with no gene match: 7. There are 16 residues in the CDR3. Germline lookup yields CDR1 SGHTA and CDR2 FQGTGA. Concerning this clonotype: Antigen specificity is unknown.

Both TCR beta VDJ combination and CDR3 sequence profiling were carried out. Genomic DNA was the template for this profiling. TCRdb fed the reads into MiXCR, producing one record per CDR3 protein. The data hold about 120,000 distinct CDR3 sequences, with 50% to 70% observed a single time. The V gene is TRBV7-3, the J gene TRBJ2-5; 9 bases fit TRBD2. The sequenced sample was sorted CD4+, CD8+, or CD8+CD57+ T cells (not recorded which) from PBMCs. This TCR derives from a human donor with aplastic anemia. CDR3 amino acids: CASSLTGGRGGETQYF. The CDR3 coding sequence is TGTGCCAGCAGCTTAACGGGCGGGAGGGGTGGGGAGACCCAGTACTTC.